The T cell receptor beta chain under discussion was sequenced for a study of shared clonotypes between healthy human individuals. Findings and caveats of the study: Rarefaction curves obtained for sorted subsets showed sequencing incomplete despite large depth.

Worth noting for this clone: Antigen specificity is unknown.

Replicate PCRs run on sorted subsets employed approximately 0.2 ug DNA, 30,000 to 35,000 T cell genomes. Libraries were prepared by immunoSEQ multiplex PCR; TCRdb keeps only in-frame clonotypes and omits some of them. The table shows 2 million to 2.5 million clones, with about 94% occurring only once. Germline loops: CDR1 SEHNR, CDR2 FQNEAQ (reference sequence). The CDR3 sequence is 14 residues long. The V gene end was trimmed by 2 bases and the J gene end by 7 bases; junction bases not matched to a gene: 5. Naive CD8 isolation took CD45RO-negative cells positively selected for CCR7 and excluded terminally differentiated effector memory CD45RA+ cells.

The rearrangement joins TRBV7-9 to TRBJ2-1; 7 positions agree with TRBD2. This TCR came from a man younger than 30 in good health. Source material: naive CD8+ T cells sorted from blood. This CDR3 reads CASSLTQAGNEQFF. The CDR3 DNA is TGTGCCAGCAGCTTAACCCAAGCGGGAAATGAGCAGTTCTTC.